This T cell receptor (beta chain) was sequenced for a study of T-cell reconstitution after alpha-beta-depleted transplantation in children. The library targeted TCRbeta and was prepared with unique molecular identifiers. One entry per CDR3 protein results from TCRdb running MiXCR on the PCR reads. The sample lists just over 350,000 distinct CDR3 sequences; roughly 13% were seen once. This CDR3 is 14 amino acids long. The germline V gene has CDR1 SGHTA and CDR2 FQGNSA. V lost 8 bases and J 1 base, leaving 14 bases between the germline ends. Material: PBMCs, obtained from the stem cell graft. The clonotype comes from a human donor who donated a stem cell graft to a child with Fanconi anemia. The chain joins TRBV7-2 to TRBJ1-1, with D unclear. In DNA, the CDR3 is TGTGCCAGCCCCACCGTCATTCCGAACACTGAAGCTTTCTTT. This gives the protein CASPTVIPNTEAFF.